These T cell receptor beta chains were read from a single sample in a study of memory CD4+ T cells and cytomegalovirus serostatus. Using immunoSEQ multiplex PCR, the repertoire was profiled, and TCRdb retains in-frame clones only, with some absent. The repertoire holds about 41,000 clones, with roughly three quarters as singletons. Material for sequencing was memory CD4+ T cells from blood. These receptors were collected from an adult in good health and CMV-seronegative. CDR3s include the opening cysteine and the closing phenylalanine or tryptophan. The D gene is left open where the match is weak. Only part of the rows carry a size: once, few, many, or a class if the clone is expanded.

D,size,V,J,length,DNA,CDR3
-,-,TRBV2,TRBJ1-5,15,TGTGCCAGCAGTGACGGGGGGACTAGCAATCAGCCCCAGCATTTT,CASSDGGTSNQPQHF
-,few,TRBV30,TRBJ1-1,13,TGTGCCTGGAAACCCCGACAGGTGGGTGAAGCTTTCTTT,CAWKPRQVGEAFF
-,-,TRBV18,TRBJ1-5,13,TGTGCCAGCTCATTAGACGCAAATCAGCCCCAGCATTTT,CASSLDANQPQHF
-,-,TRBV18,TRBJ1-5,17,TGTGCCAGCTCACCTCTAGGTCTGGGCAGCGAAAATCAGCCCCAGCATTTT,CASSPLGLGSENQPQHF
-,few,TRBV19,TRBJ1-2,15,TGTGCCAGTAGTCTAGGACCCCTGGAGGGCTATGGCTACACCTTC,CASSLGPLEGYGYTF
-,-,TRBV7-9,TRBJ1-3,14,TGTGCCAGCAGCTCGGGGGGAGCTGGAAACACCATATATTTT,CASSSGGAGNTIYF
TRBD1,-,TRBV2,TRBJ2-1,16,TGTGCCAGCAGTGAAGCGCAGCAGGGGGCCGGCAATGAGCAGTTCTTC,CASSEAQQGAGNEQFF
-,-,TRBV19,TRBJ1-1,14,TGTGCCAGTACAAACGTCCGGACTACCTCCGAAGCTTTCTTT,CASTNVRTTSEAFF
-,-,TRBV20-1,TRBJ2-7,11,TGCAGTGCTAGACAGGGAGGCGAGCAGTACTTC,CSARQGGEQYF
TRBD1,-,TRBV7-9,TRBJ1-2,14,TGTGCCAGCAGCAACGCAGGGGGCTACTATGGCTACACCTTC,CASSNAGGYYGYTF
-,-,TRBV4-1,TRBJ2-2,14,TGCGCCAGCAGAAACTCCGCGAACACCGGGGAGCTGTTTTTT,CASRNSANTGELFF
-,once,TRBV6-8,TRBJ1-5,19,TGTGCCAGCAGTCGATCAAGACCCCTTTCGGGAGGTAGCAATCAGCCCCAGCATTTT,CASSRSRPLSGGSNQPQHF
-,-,TRBV27,TRBJ2-2,15,TGTGCCAGCAGTTTGGGTTCCGCGAACACCGGGGAGCTGTTTTTT,CASSLGSANTGELFF
-,-,TRBV14,TRBJ1-1,14,TGTGCCAGCAGCCTAATGGGAGGGCGATCTGAAGCTTTCTTT,CASSLMGGRSEAFF
-,-,TRBV7-8,TRBJ2-3,13,TGTGCCAGCAGGGCCGGGAGCACAGATACGCAGTATTTT,CASRAGSTDTQYF
TRBD1,-,TRBV5-1,TRBJ1-5,15,TGCGCCAGCAGCCGGACGACAGGGAAATATCAGCCCCAGCATTTT,CASSRTTGKYQPQHF
TRBD1,-,TRBV6-1,TRBJ1-5,14,TGTGCCAGCACCCTGGACAGGGGTGAGCAGCCCCAGCATTTT,CASTLDRGEQPQHF
-,few,TRBV7-8,TRBJ2-5,15,TGTGCCAGCAGCCCAGGACAGAGTGGCCAAGAGACCCAGTACTTC,CASSPGQSGQETQYF
-,-,TRBV27,TRBJ2-3,14,TGTGCCAGCAGTTTTAAGGGCCCCGGGGATACGCAGTATTTT,CASSFKGPGDTQYF
-,-,TRBV5-4,TRBJ1-2,16,TGTGCCAGCAGCTTGTCAGGGGCCAGGGCTAGCTATGGCTACACCTTC,CASSLSGARASYGYTF
TRBD1,-,TRBV7-9,TRBJ1-4,14,TGTGCCAGCAGCCGGGGACAGGCTGAGGAAAAACTGTTTTTT,CASSRGQAEEKLFF
-,few,TRBV7-2,TRBJ1-1,15,TGTGCCAGCAGCTTAGTTCCAGGAATGAACACTGAAGCTTTCTTT,CASSLVPGMNTEAFF
-,-,TRBV7-8,TRBJ1-2,13,TGTGCCAGCAGCCGAGACGACCGCTATGGCTACACCTTC,CASSRDDRYGYTF
TRBD1,once,TRBV5-8,TRBJ2-2,15,TGTGCCAGCAGCAGCAGGACAGGGGGAACCGGGGAGCTGTTTTTT,CASSSRTGGTGELFF
TRBD1,once,TRBV10-3,TRBJ2-7,18,TGTGCCATCAGTGAGTCGTACGGGGCGGGGACAGGGACCTACGAGCAGTACTTC,CAISESYGAGTGTYEQYF
-,-,TRBV23-1,TRBJ1-2,14,TGCGCCAGCAGTCCTGGGAGAGCTAACTATGGCTACACCTTC,CASSPGRANYGYTF
-,few,TRBV5-1,TRBJ2-3,18,TGCGCCAGCAGCTTACGAATAGACTGGCAAAGTAGCACAGATACGCAGTATTTT,CASSLRIDWQSSTDTQYF
TRBD1,-,TRBV7-6,TRBJ1-2,13,TGTGCCAGCAGCCCGGGACAGAGCTATGGCTACACCTTC,CASSPGQSYGYTF
-,-,TRBV29-1,TRBJ2-3,14,TGCAGCTTCCTCCTGGGGGGGCTCACAGATACGCAGTATTTT,CSFLLGGLTDTQYF
TRBD1,-,TRBV5-6,TRBJ2-5,15,TGTGCCAGCAGCTTGAATCCGGGACAGGGGGAGACCCAGTACTTC,CASSLNPGQGETQYF
-,-,TRBV11-2,TRBJ1-1,11,TGTGCCAGCAGCCCCCGGTCGGGAGCTTTCTTT,CASSPRSGAFF
-,-,TRBV27,TRBJ2-7,12,TGTGCCAGCGGGAGAATCCCCTACGAGCAGTACTTC,CASGRIPYEQYF
TRBD2,-,TRBV14,TRBJ2-2,16,TGTGCCAGCAGCCATGTTCCAGGGAGGGGAACCGGGGAGCTGTTTTTT,CASSHVPGRGTGELFF
-,-,TRBV19,TRBJ2-2,16,TGTGCCAGTAGTCCCTATTTGGCGGGGGCGGTCGGGGAGCTGTTTTTT,CASSPYLAGAVGELFF
-,-,TRBV7-2,TRBJ1-5,13,TGTGCCAGCAGCTTATCACCGAATCAGCCCCAGCATTTT,CASSLSPNQPQHF
-,-,TRBV6-5,TRBJ1-5,12,TGTGCCAGCAGTGAAGGAAAGGAGCCCCAGCATTTT,CASSEGKEPQHF
TRBD1,-,TRBV12-5,TRBJ1-5,13,TGTGCTAGTGGTTGGACAGGGGATCAGCCCCAGCATTTT,CASGWTGDQPQHF
TRBD1,-,TRBV5-6,TRBJ2-1,14,TGTGCCAGCAGCTTGGGACAGGGGTTCGATGAGCAGTTCTTC,CASSLGQGFDEQFF
-,-,TRBV6-5,TRBJ1-1,14,TGTGCCGTCCTGGGGCAGGGATTGAACACTGAAGCTTTCTTT,CAVLGQGLNTEAFF
-,-,TRBV5-6,TRBJ1-2,13,TGTGCCAGCAGCTTACGAAAAATCTATGGCTACACCTTC,CASSLRKIYGYTF
TRBD2,-,TRBV6-6,TRBJ2-7,15,TGTGCCAGCAGTCGCTCGGGGAGGGGTGCCTACGAGCAGTACTTC,CASSRSGRGAYEQYF
-,-,TRBV4-2,TRBJ2-1,13,TGTGCCAGCAGCCAAGAATTTTACAATGAGCAGTTCTTC,CASSQEFYNEQFF
TRBD1,-,TRBV2,TRBJ1-4,14,TGTGCCAGCGACGGAGGGACAGGGGATGAAAAACTGTTTTTT,CASDGGTGDEKLFF
-,-,TRBV7-2,TRBJ2-6,15,TGTGCCAGCAGCACGGAGGTCTCTGGGGCCAACGTCCTGACTTTC,CASSTEVSGANVLTF
-,-,TRBV9,TRBJ2-5,15,TGTGCCAGCAGCGTAGGCCCCGGGGGTCTCGAGACCCAGTACTTC,CASSVGPGGLETQYF
-,-,TRBV6-1,TRBJ2-2,12,TGTGCCAGCAGGCTTAGTACCGGGGAGCTGTTTTTT,CASRLSTGELFF
TRBD2,few,TRBV27,TRBJ2-1,14,TGTGCCAGCAGTTTTCGCCGGGGGGGGAATGAGCAGTTCTTC,CASSFRRGGNEQFF